This T cell receptor (beta chain) was identified during a study of T-cell memory formation after mild COVID-19. Study-wide results and caveats: Contracting CD4+ clones lay largely in CM and EM, with CD8+ ones residing in EMRA.

This CDR3 is built from 17 residues. Germline V lookup: CDR1 SGHRS, CDR2 YFSETQ. Unmatched junction bases numbered 4, after V lost 4 bases and J lost 0 bases. This clonotype was counted only a few times. The antigen remains undetermined. A single record per CDR3 protein comes from TCRdb applying MiXCR to the 5' RACE reads. The sample includes 250,000 to 300,000 distinct CDR3 sequences, roughly 15% of them seen just once. The origin of this receptor is a man in his late teens or twenties who had mild COVID-19 (a few samples of this study predate the infection). Cell type and time point are not known. The chain recombines TRBV5-1 with TRBJ2-5; 15 bases are shared with TRBD2. Sequencing was performed on PBMCs or a T cell subset sorted from them (not recorded which). Here the CDR3 DNA reads TGCGCCAGCAGCGTGGGACTAGCGGGGGGCAACCAAGAGACCCAGTACTTC. This encodes CASSVGLAGGNQETQYF.